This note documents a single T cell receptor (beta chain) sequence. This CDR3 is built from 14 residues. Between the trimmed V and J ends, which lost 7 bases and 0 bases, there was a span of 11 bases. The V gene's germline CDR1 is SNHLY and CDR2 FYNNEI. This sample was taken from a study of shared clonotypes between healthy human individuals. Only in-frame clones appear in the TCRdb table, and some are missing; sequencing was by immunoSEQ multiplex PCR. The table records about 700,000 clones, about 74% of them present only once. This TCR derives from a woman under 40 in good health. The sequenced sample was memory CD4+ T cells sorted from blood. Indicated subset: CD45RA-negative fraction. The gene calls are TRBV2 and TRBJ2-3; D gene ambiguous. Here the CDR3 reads CASKAITSTDTQYF. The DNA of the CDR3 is TGTGCCAGCAAGGCGATCACTAGCACAGATACGCAGTATTTT. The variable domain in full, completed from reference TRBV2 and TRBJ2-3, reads EPEVTQTPSHQVTQMGQEVILRCVPISNHLYFYWYRQILGQKVEFLVSFYNNEISEKSEIFDDQFSVERPDGSNFTLKIRSTKLEDSAMYFCASKAITSTDTQYFGPGTRLTVL.